The clone carrying this T cell receptor beta chain came up many times. Its antigen is unknown. This sample is drawn from a study of T cells in Graves' hyperthyroidism and ophthalmopathy. Findings of the study overall: The authors' 13 V-J model separated ophthalmopathy from stable hyperthyroidism.

A Clinical Activity Score of at least 3, a NOSPECS grade of at least 4 and a duration under 3 months were recorded in the ophthalmopathy patients. Exclusion criteria comprised uncontrolled infection, other autoimmune disease, pregnancy or lactation. Fresh peripheral blood, less than 11 ml of it, supplied the PBMCs. Germline assignment: CDR1 LNHDA and CDR2 SQIVND (reference sequence). The V gene lost 5 bases and the J gene lost 8 bases, with 15 bases spanning the gap. This CDR3 spans 13 amino acids. The TCR beta CDR3 regions underwent amplification using RNA transcripts as the source. First-round RT-PCR of the TCR CDR3 relied on the HTBI primer set. TCRdb itself ran the multiplex PCR reads through MiXCR, one entry per CDR3 protein. The data hold more than 500,000 distinct CDR3 sequences, with roughly 15% observed a single time.

The sequence was obtained from a woman aged 40-49 years with Graves' ophthalmopathy. The material sequenced was blood. The chain carries TRBV19 and TRBJ1-2, with a weak D call TRBD1 (5 bases). For the CDR3, the DNA is TGTGCCAGTAGTCGCTCCAGGGAGGAGGGCTACACCTTC. It specifies CASSRSREEGYTF. Based on the CDR3 plus reference TRBV19 and TRBJ1-2, the full variable domain is DGGITQSPKYLFRKEGQNVTLSCEQNLNHDAMYWYRQDPGQGLRLIYYSQIVNDFQKGDIAEGYSVSREKKESFPLTVTSAQKNPTAFYLCASSRSREEGYTFGSGTRLTVV.